This TCR beta chain derives from a study of shared T cell receptors in the human thymus. The germline V gene encodes CDR1 MGHRA and CDR2 YSYEKL. The CDR3 loop spans 22 amino acids. Between the trimmed V and J ends, which lost 1 base and 2 bases, there was a span of 32 bases. The table came from immunoSEQ multiplex PCR; TCRdb's copy has only in-frame clones and leaves some out. Counted here are fewer than 700,000 clones, 88% occurring once; the ten biggest clones make up 0.0095% to 0.013%. Separately, the same data were catalogued under a study of human thymus T cells. That paper adds: The sample donors, healthy Finnish infants, were having corrective surgery for congenital heart defects. Thymus tissue for the work was resected from patients undergoing corrective heart surgery. Thymic repertoires of unrelated individuals were reported in related research to overlap highly.

Sequences were obtained from thymocytes. The gene calls are TRBV4-1 and TRBJ1-2; D possibly corresponds to TRBD1 (5 bases). This receptor was taken from a boy younger than two with a congenital heart defect. CDR3 bases: TGCGCCAGCAGCCAAGTGGGAAGGGGTCGACAGACCAGACCCATATCCAACTATGGCTACACCTTC. This gives the protein CASSQVGRGRQTRPISNYGYTF.